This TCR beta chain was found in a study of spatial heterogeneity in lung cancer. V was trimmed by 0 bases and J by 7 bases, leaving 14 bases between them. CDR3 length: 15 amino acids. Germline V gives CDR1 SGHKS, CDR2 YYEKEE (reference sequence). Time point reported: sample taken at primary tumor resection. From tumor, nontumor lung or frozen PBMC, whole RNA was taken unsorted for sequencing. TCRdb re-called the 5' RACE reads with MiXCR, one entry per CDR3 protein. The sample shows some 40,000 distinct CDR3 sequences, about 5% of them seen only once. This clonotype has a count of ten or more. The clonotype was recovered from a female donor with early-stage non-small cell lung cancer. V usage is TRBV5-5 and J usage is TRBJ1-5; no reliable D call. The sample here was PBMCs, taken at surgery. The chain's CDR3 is CASSLVIGRYQPQHF. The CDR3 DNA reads TGTGCCAGCAGCTTGGTAATCGGGAGATACCAGCCCCAGCATTTT.